The clone carrying this TCR beta chain was counted ten times or more. The sample originates from a study of regulatory T cells in long-lasting Graves disease. Described time point: newly diagnosed GD, antithyroid drugs for less than 3 months. The TCR library used RNA extracted from PBMCs. The J segment lost 5 bases and the V segment lost 4 bases, leaving 5 bases of the junction unmatched. The CDR3 is 14 amino acids. Germline loops: CDR1 LGHDT, CDR2 YNNKEL (reference sequence). Arm-PCR of CDR3 regions and iRepertoire HTBI primers were the basis on which TCR beta libraries were built. TCRdb redid the calling of the multiplex PCR reads with MiXCR, one entry per CDR3 protein. This repertoire shows about 610,000 distinct CDR3 sequences, about 16% found once; its top ten account for 9.5% to 15%. A further study also used this sample, focusing on T cells in Graves' hyperthyroidism and ophthalmopathy.

The chain recombines TRBV3-1 with TRBJ1-5; 7 bases are a match to TRBD1. The specimen comprised peripheral blood mononuclear cells (PBMCs), sampled at new diagnosis, from a patient treated with antithyroid drugs. The sequence derives from a man between 18 and 35 years old with Graves disease. CDR3 nucleotide sequence: TGTGCCAGCAGCCTAGGGGGCAGGGATCAGCCCCAGCATTTT. It encodes CASSLGGRDQPQHF.